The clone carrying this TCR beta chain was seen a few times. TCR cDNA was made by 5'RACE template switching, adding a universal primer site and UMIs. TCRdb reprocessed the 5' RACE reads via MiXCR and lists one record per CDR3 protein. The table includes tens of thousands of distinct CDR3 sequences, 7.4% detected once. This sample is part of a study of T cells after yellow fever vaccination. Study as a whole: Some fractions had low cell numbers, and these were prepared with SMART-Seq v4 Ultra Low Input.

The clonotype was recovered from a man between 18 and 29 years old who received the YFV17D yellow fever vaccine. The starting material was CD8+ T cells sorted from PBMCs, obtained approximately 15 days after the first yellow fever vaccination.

The CDR3 loop is CASSLGDSMNTEAFF. In nucleotides, the CDR3 is TGTGCCAGCAGCTTAGGGGATTCCATGAACACTGAAGCTTTCTTT. The V and J genes are TRBV7-9 and TRBJ1-1; D is undetermined. The germline V gene encodes CDR1 SEHNR and CDR2 FQNEAQ (reference sequence). V gave up 1 base and J gave up 0 bases, with 9 bases separating them. This CDR3 is 15 amino acids long. Filled out from reference TRBV7-9 and TRBJ1-1, the complete variable domain reads DTGVSQNPRHKITKRGQNVTFRCDPISEHNRLYWYRQTLGQGPEFLTYFQNEAQLEKSRLLSDRFSAERPKGSFSTLEIQRTEQGDSAMYLCASSLGDSMNTEAFFGQGTRLTVV.